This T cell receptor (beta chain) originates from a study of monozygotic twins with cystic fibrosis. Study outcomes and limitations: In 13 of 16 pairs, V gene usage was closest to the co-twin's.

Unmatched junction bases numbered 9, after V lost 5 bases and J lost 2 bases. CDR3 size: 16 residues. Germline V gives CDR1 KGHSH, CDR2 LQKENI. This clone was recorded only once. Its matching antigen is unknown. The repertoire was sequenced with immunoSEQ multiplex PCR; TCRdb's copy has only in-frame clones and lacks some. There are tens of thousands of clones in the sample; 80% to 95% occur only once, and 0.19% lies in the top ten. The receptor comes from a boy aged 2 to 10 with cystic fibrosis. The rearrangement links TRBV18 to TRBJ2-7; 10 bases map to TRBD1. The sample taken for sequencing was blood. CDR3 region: CASSESGTGVTYEQYF. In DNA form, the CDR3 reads TGTGCCAGCTCAGAAAGCGGGACAGGGGTTACCTACGAGCAGTACTTC.